This is a list of T cell receptor beta chains from one sample in a study of immune cell composition in non-small cell lung cancer. Libraries were prepared by immunoSEQ multiplex PCR; TCRdb keeps only in-frame clonotypes and omits some of them. The sample lists around 3,000 clones, approximately 72% occurring once. Sequenced material: lung tumor tissue. The source of these receptors is a human donor with non-small cell lung cancer. Each CDR3 is given with its conserved first and last residue. D genes are given only for firm matches. The size entry is marked missing in some rows and otherwise reads once, few, many or a size class.

TRBV5-6,15,TRBJ1-5,-,-,CASSLGQVPNQPQHF,TGTGCCAGCAGCTTAGGCCAGGTACCCAATCAGCCCCAGCATTTT
TRBV19,14,TRBJ1-2,-,-,CASSNPGNDYGYTF,TGTGCCAGTAGTAATCCAGGGAATGACTATGGCTACACCTTC
TRBV7-8,15,TRBJ1-4,-,-,CASRLRQERNEKLFF,TGTGCCAGCAGATTGAGACAGGAGCGAAACGAAAAACTGTTTTTT
TRBV7-9,14,TRBJ2-1,-,-,CASRDPRGGNEQFF,TGTGCCAGCAGAGACCCTAGGGGGGGCAATGAGCAGTTCTTC
TRBV4-2,14,TRBJ2-7,-,TRBD2,CASSQAGGRDEQYF,TGTGCCAGCAGCCAAGCGGGGGGTCGGGACGAGCAGTACTTC
TRBV11-2,15,TRBJ2-7,-,-,CASSLAVGALYEQYF,TGTGCCAGCAGCTTAGCCGTGGGGGCTCTCTACGAGCAGTACTTC
TRBV7-9,12,TRBJ2-4,-,-,CASSLQGNIQYF,TGTGCCAGCAGCTTACAGGGTAACATTCAGTACTTC
TRBV5-1,14,TRBJ2-2,-,-,CATKGQLNTGELFF,TGCGCCACGAAGGGACAACTGAACACCGGGGAGCTGTTTTTT
TRBV10-2,14,TRBJ1-3,few,-,CASSVGAGGNTIYF,TGCGCCAGCAGTGTGGGGGCTGGTGGAAACACCATATATTTT
TRBV6-1,17,TRBJ1-5,-,-,CASSELWTAFSNQPQHF,TGTGCCAGCAGTGAATTGTGGACAGCGTTTAGCAATCAGCCCCAGCATTTT
TRBV7-8,13,TRBJ2-7,-,-,CASSLVQNYEQYF,TGTGCCAGCAGCTTAGTGCAGAACTACGAGCAGTACTTC
TRBV7-9,16,TRBJ1-5,-,TRBD1,CASSEGQGDSNQPQHF,TGTGCCAGCAGCGAAGGACAGGGGGATAGCAATCAGCCCCAGCATTTT
TRBV19,14,TRBJ2-7,-,-,CASRPAIQAYEQYF,TGTGCCAGTAGACCTGCCATACAGGCCTACGAGCAGTACTTC
TRBV5-6,14,TRBJ1-2,few,-,CASSYWEGTEGYTF,TGTGCCAGCAGCTATTGGGAGGGAACAGAGGGCTACACCTTC
TRBV27,16,TRBJ2-3,-,TRBD2,CASSFPAGEGTDTQYF,TGTGCCAGCAGTTTCCCTGCGGGGGAAGGTACAGATACGCAGTATTTT
TRBV5-1,15,TRBJ2-1,-,TRBD2,CASSSSGLAEDEQFF,TGCGCCAGCAGCTCCTCGGGGCTAGCGGAGGATGAGCAGTTCTTC
TRBV5-1,13,TRBJ1-2,few,-,CASSFGEFQGYTF,TGCGCCAGCAGCTTCGGGGAATTTCAGGGCTACACCTTC
TRBV19,15,TRBJ1-5,-,-,CASSIDLSGNQPQHF,TGTGCCAGTAGTATCGATCTCAGCGGGAATCAGCCCCAGCATTTT
TRBV5-1,14,TRBJ1-5,-,-,CASSPDWGNQPQHF,TGCGCCAGCAGCCCCGACTGGGGCAATCAGCCCCAGCATTTT
TRBV7-9,14,TRBJ2-4,-,TRBD1,CASSSGQGGNIQYF,TGTGCCAGCAGCTCCGGACAGGGCGGAAACATTCAGTACTTC
TRBV18,14,TRBJ2-7,few,TRBD1,CASSPSQGANEQYF,TGTGCCAGCTCACCATCCCAGGGGGCCAACGAGCAGTACTTC
TRBV5-1,17,TRBJ2-4,-,TRBD1,CASSIGQGRFVENIQYF,TGCGCCAGCAGCATAGGACAGGGGCGATTCGTCGAAAACATTCAGTACTTC